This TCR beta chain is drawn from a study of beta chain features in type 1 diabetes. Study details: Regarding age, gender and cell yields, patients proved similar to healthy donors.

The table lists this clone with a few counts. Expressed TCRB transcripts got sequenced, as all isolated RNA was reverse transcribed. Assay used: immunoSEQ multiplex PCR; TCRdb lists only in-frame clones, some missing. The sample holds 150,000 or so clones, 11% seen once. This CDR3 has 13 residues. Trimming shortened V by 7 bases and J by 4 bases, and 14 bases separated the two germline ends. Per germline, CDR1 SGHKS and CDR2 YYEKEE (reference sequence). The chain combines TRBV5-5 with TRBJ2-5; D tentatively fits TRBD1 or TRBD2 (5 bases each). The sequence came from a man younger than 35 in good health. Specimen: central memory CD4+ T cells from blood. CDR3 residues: CASGKGDGETQYF. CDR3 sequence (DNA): TGTGCCAGCGGAAAAGGGGACGGAGAGACCCAGTACTTC.